This T cell receptor (beta chain) was identified in a study of blood T cells in healthy people across ages. The sample holds one count of this clonotype. The use of a sample-barcoded 5' primer and a J-beta primer mix characterized a second PCR of about 7 to 12 cycles. A single record per CDR3 protein comes from TCRdb applying MiXCR to the 5' RACE reads. Of approximately 810,000 distinct CDR3 sequences listed, 30% to 45% are singletons. What was sequenced was blood. The sequence was collected from a man between 18 and 29 years old in good health.

Here the CDR3 reads CSVAPGTYRTDTQYF. CDR3 sequence (DNA): TGCAGTGTTGCTCCCGGGACATACCGCACAGATACGCAGTATTTT. The chain combines TRBV20-1 with TRBJ2-3; a weak D match, TRBD1 (6 bases). The CDR3 consists of 15 residues. Looked up from germline, CDR1 is DFQATT and CDR2 is SNEGSKA (reference sequence). The V gene lost 7 bases and the J gene lost 1 base, with 18 bases spanning the gap.